This T cell receptor (beta chain) stems from a study of CD8 T cells in Susac syndrome. This clonotype was seen only once. In germline, CDR1 is LNHDA, CDR2 SQIVND (reference sequence). V dropped 5 bases and J dropped 5 bases, with 10 bases sitting between them. The CDR3 extends over 13 amino acids. Random hexamers were used to reverse transcribe about 0.5 to 1 ug of RNA. The CDR3 of TCR beta was amplified by immunoSEQ multiplex PCR across 54 Vbeta and 13 Jbeta. TCRdb ran MiXCR on the immunoSEQ multiplex PCR reads and lists one entry per CDR3 protein. The data hold 250,000 to 300,000 distinct CDR3 sequences, with 65% to 90% observed a single time. Sequencing of TCR beta, carried out with a high-throughput approach, was applied to CD8+ and CD4+ T cells from the blood. Bulk CD8+ and CD4+ cells came from magnetic negative isolation; CD8+ TEMRA by FACS.

Sequenced input: CD8+ T cells from PBMCs. The chain combines TRBV19 with TRBJ2-1; no clear D gene. This clonotype was obtained from a human donor with multiple sclerosis. The CDR3, as DNA: TGTGCCAGTAGTTTCCACACGAACAATGAGCAGTTCTTC. It codes for CASSFHTNNEQFF.